One sample yielded the 22 T cell receptor beta chains listed below, sequenced in a study of blood T cell repertoires in COVID-19. Clones were sequenced by immunoSEQ multiplex PCR, and TCRdb holds only the in-frame ones, with some missing. The sample includes about 88,000 clones, approximately 89% seen only once; the top ten take 11%. Source material: peripheral blood. These receptors came from a man aged 80 or over with acute or convalescent COVID-19.

This clone has only a few counts. The chain links TRBV7-3 to TRBJ1-5, with TRBD1 as a possible D gene (5 bases). Between the trimmed V and J ends, which lost 8 bases and 9 bases, there was a span of 17 bases. The CDR3 totals 13 residues. Germline-derived CDR1 and CDR2 are SGHTA and FQGTGA. The CDR3 region is CASGPDAGRPQHF. Written as DNA, the CDR3 is TGTGCCAGCGGACCGGACGCGGGGCGGCCCCAGCATTTT.

The CDR3 DNA reads as TGTGCCAGCAGGACAGGGGGCGCGGACTACACCTTC. Protein sequence: CASRTGGADYTF. V gene TRBV12-3 or TRBV12-4 combines with J gene TRBJ1-2; 10 nucleotides align to TRBD1. CDR3 length: 12 residues. V shed 6 bases, J shed 10 bases, and the junction held 5 bases outside the gene matches.

This clone has just one count. This chain links TRBV5-1 with TRBJ2-7; TRBD1 matches 8 bases. The trim removed 4 bases at V and 5 bases at J, leaving 8 bases unmatched. The CDR3 has 14 amino acids. Germline lookup yields CDR1 SGHRS and CDR2 YFSETQ. This chain's CDR3 is CASSPGQGLDEQYF. CDR3 sequence (DNA): TGCGCCAGCAGCCCCGGACAGGGTTTGGACGAGCAGTACTTC.

The CDR3 here is CASSLGLAGDSEQFF. CDR3 bases: TGTGCCAGCAGTTTGGGGCTAGCGGGAGATAGTGAGCAGTTCTTC. V usage is TRBV27 and J usage is TRBJ2-1; 10 bases align to TRBD2. Germline values: CDR1 MNHEY, CDR2 SMNVEV (reference sequence). The CDR3 is 15 residues long. Trimming removed 3 bases from V and 9 bases from J; junction bases left unmatched: 8.

The chain's CDR3 is CASSFYQSGGELFF. CDR3 sequence (DNA): TGTGCCAGCAGCTTTTACCAATCAGGCGGGGAGCTGTTTTTT. The chain is built from TRBV5-6 and TRBJ2-2; D ambiguous. V gave up 2 bases and J gave up 7 bases, with 12 bases separating them. Germline-derived CDR1 and CDR2 are SGHDT and YYEEEE. The CDR3 loop spans 14 amino acids.

V gene TRBV12-3 or TRBV12-4 combines with J gene TRBJ2-7, with 7 bases identical to TRBD1. The V segment lost 5 bases and the J segment 12 bases; nucleotides outside the gene matches: 13. This CDR3 comprises 13 residues. The CDR3 nucleotides read TGTGCCAGCAGTCGCGCCCTGGGACAGCCTACGTACTTC. Translation gives CASSRALGQPTYF.

This chain joins TRBV6-2 or TRBV6-3 and TRBJ1-5, with a weak D call TRBD1 (6 bases). The CDR3 sequence is 17 residues long. Germline V gene data show CDR1 as MNHEY and CDR2 as SVGEGT. Deletions cut 2 bases from V and 5 bases from J, with 19 bases between. The CDR3 here is CASSYIGAGAGDQPQHF. As DNA, the CDR3 is TGTGCCAGCAGTTACATTGGGGCAGGGGCTGGGGATCAGCCCCAGCATTTT.

The sample holds one count of this clone. This chain joins TRBV27 and TRBJ1-1, with 9 bases that match TRBD1. V gave up 6 bases and J gave up 8 bases; unmatched junction bases: 13. CDR1 MNHEY and CDR2 SMNVEV come from the germline V gene (reference sequence). This CDR3 region has 15 residues. In nucleotides, the CDR3 is TGTGCCAGCAGCGGGGACAGGGCCCCCTGGGTGGAAGCTTTCTTT. This codes for CASSGDRAPWVEAFF.

This chain joins TRBV7-3 and TRBJ1-2; TRBD1 agrees at 8 bases. The CDR3 length is 16 residues. Germline loops: CDR1 SGHTA, CDR2 FQGTGA. Trimming removed 1 base from V and 6 bases from J; junction bases left unmatched: 10. CDR3 residues: CASSLNGAGGLDGYTF. CDR3 DNA sequence: TGTGCCAGCAGCTTAAACGGGGCAGGGGGCTTGGATGGCTACACCTTC.

V and J are TRBV7-2 and TRBJ1-1; the D gene is possibly TRBD1 (6 bases). The CDR3 has 13 amino acids. The germline gives CDR1 SGHTA, CDR2 FQGNSA. The V and J ends lost 5 bases and 7 bases respectively, with 14 bases between them. Here the CDR3 reads CASSQGQRSEAFF. The CDR3 DNA reads TGTGCCAGCAGCCAGGGACAAAGAAGTGAAGCTTTCTTT. The variable domain in full, completed from reference TRBV7-2 and TRBJ1-1, reads GAGVSQSPSNKVTEKGKDVELRCDPISGHTALYWYRQSLGQGLEFLIYFQGNSAPDKSGLPSDRFSAERTGGSVSTLTIQRTQQEDSAVYLCASSQGQRSEAFFGQGTRLTVV.

The rearrangement links TRBV7-8 to TRBJ2-7, with D perhaps TRBD1 (6 bases). V was clipped by 4 bases and J by 2 bases, with 9 bases between them. This CDR3 spans 13 amino acids. CDR1 and CDR2 from the germline V gene are SGHVS and FQNEAQ. The CDR3 region has the DNA TGTGCCAGCAGCTCAGACAGGCCCTACGAGCAGTACTTC. This encodes CASSSDRPYEQYF.

V is TRBV19 and J is TRBJ1-5, with 10 bases that match TRBD1. V was clipped by 6 bases and J by 0 bases; unmatched bases: 11. Germline CDR1 LNHDA, CDR2 SQIVND (reference sequence). The CDR3 is 18 residues long. CDR3 amino acids: CASSLSAGQGYSNQPQHF. The CDR3 DNA follows: TGTGCCAGTAGCCTCTCCGCGGGACAGGGGTATAGCAATCAGCCCCAGCATTTT. The entire variable domain, with the rest obtained from reference TRBV19 and TRBJ1-5, is as follows: DGGITQSPKYLFRKEGQNVTLSCEQNLNHDAMYWYRQDPGQGLRLIYYSQIVNDFQKGDIAEGYSVSREKKESFPLTVTSAQKNPTAFYLCASSLSAGQGYSNQPQHFGDGTRLSIL.

The V call is TRBV24-1, the J call TRBJ2-3; D ambiguous. From germline, CDR1 is KGHDR and CDR2 SFDVKD. The CDR3 consists of 14 residues. Between the trimmed V and J ends, which lost 3 bases and 2 bases, there was a span of 8 bases. The CDR3 nucleotides read TGTGCCACCAGTGATCCCTTAAACACAGATACGCAGTATTTT. Encoded protein: CATSDPLNTDTQYF.

This chain uses TRBV7-2 with TRBJ1-5; perhaps TRBD1 as D (6 bases). CDR1 SGHTA and CDR2 FQGNSA come from the germline V gene. With 3 bases removed from V and 4 bases from J, the gap between germline ends came to 10 bases. The CDR3 covers 14 residues. The CDR3 DNA reads as TGTGCCAGCAGCTTCGGGGGGCCTAATCAGCCCCAGCATTTT. Amino acids: CASSFGGPNQPQHF.

About this clone: At one boundary the junction diverges from the germline segment, which might be a read error. The chain links TRBV6-1 to TRBJ1-2; weak D call: TRBD1 (5 bases). Per the germline V gene, CDR1 is MNHNS and CDR2 is SASEGT. The CDR3 runs 11 residues. CDR3 sequence: CASSEGRVRAF. The CDR3 bases are TGTGCCAGCAGTGAAGGCAGGGTCAGAGCCTTC.

CDR3 loop: CASSQPGTAGNTIYF. CDR3 sequence (DNA): TGTGCCAGCAGCCAACCCGGGACAGCAGGAAACACCATATATTTT. The chain couples TRBV14 to TRBJ1-3; the match to TRBD1 covers 7 bases. With 2 bases clipped from V and 4 bases from J, the junction kept 5 bases outside the gene matches. The CDR3 has 15 residues. CDR1 SGHDN and CDR2 FVKESK come from the germline V gene. Combining the CDR3 with reference TRBV14 and TRBJ1-3 gives the whole variable domain EAGVTQFPSHSVIEKGQTVTLRCDPISGHDNLYWYRRVMGKEIKFLLHFVKESKQDESGMPNNRFLAERTGGTYSTLKVQPAELEDSGVYFCASSQPGTAGNTIYFGEGSWLTVV.

The chain combines TRBV9 with TRBJ1-2, with a weak D call TRBD1 (6 bases). Germline assignment: CDR1 SGDLS and CDR2 YYNGEE. This CDR3 region has 13 residues. Between the trimmed V and J ends, which lost 6 bases and 4 bases, there was a span of 13 bases. In nucleotides, the CDR3 is TGTGCCAGCACCCAGACAGGAGGCTATGGCTACACCTTC. Translated: CASTQTGGYGYTF.

The rearrangement uses TRBV27 and TRBJ1-1, with no clear D. The CDR3 has 13 residues. Trimming took 2 bases from V and 6 from J, leaving 10 bases between them. Germline loops: CDR1 MNHEY, CDR2 SMNVEV (reference sequence). The CDR3 reads CASSLREHAEAFF. CDR3 nucleotide sequence: TGTGCCAGCAGTTTACGGGAACACGCTGAAGCTTTCTTT.

The CDR3: CASSQAYGYTF. In DNA, the CDR3 is TGTGCCAGCAGCCAAGCGTATGGCTACACCTTC. The rearrangement joins TRBV3-1 (or the pseudogene TRBV3-2) to TRBJ1-2, with D unclear. This CDR3 has 11 residues. Germline V lookup: CDR1 LGHDT, CDR2 YNNKEL (reference sequence). Trimming removed 1 base at V and 5 bases at J, with 2 bases between.

The J gene is TRBJ1-4, the V gene TRBV13; TRBD1 is a possible D gene (6 bases). CDR3 size: 15 residues. Germline V gene sequence: CDR1 PRHDT, CDR2 FYEKMQ (reference sequence). Trimming stripped 0 bases from V and 8 bases from J, with 13 bases between. The CDR3 loop is CASSLGPQGLEKLFF. For the CDR3, the DNA is TGTGCCAGCAGCTTAGGCCCCCAGGGGTTAGAAAAACTGTTTTTT.

CDR3: CASSWGRGRAEQYF. Written as DNA, the CDR3 is TGTGCCAGCAGCTGGGGGAGGGGCAGGGCCGAGCAGTACTTC. This chain connects TRBV5-8 to TRBJ2-7; 7 bases are a match to TRBD2. The length of the CDR3 is 14 residues. Germline V CDR1 and CDR2: SGHTS, YDEGEE. V trimming: 3 bases; J trimming: 6 bases; junction bases outside the gene matches: 9.

On this clone itself: This same CDR3 is encoded by further DNA sequences in the sample. The V and J genes are TRBV5-1 and TRBJ1-5, with TRBD1 matching over 8 bases. CDR3 length equals 14 residues. V lost 4 bases, J lost 6 bases, and 6 bases stayed unmatched. Germline CDR1 and CDR2: SGHRS and YFSETQ. CDR3 nucleotide sequence: TGCGCCAGCAGCCCGGGACAGGAGGGTCAGCCCCAGCATTTT. It codes for CASSPGQEGQPQHF. Using reference TRBV5-1 and TRBJ1-5 for the parts outside the CDR3, the full variable domain is KAGVTQTPRYLIKTRGQQVTLSCSPISGHRSVSWYQQTPGQGLQFLFEYFSETQRNKGNFPGRFSGRQFSNSRSEMNVSTLELGDSALYLCASSPGQEGQPQHFGDGTRLSIL.